This is a list of T cell receptor beta chains from one sample in a study of T cells in Graves' hyperthyroidism and ophthalmopathy. TCRdb re-analysed the multiplex PCR reads in MiXCR, keeping a single row per CDR3 protein. This sample yields 600,000 or so distinct CDR3 sequences, of which 13% to 15% are seen a single time; roughly 6.9% belongs to the top ten. The source material was blood. These receptors originate from a woman in her late teens or twenties with Graves' ophthalmopathy. Both conserved end residues are part of each CDR3. The order of the fields is J gene, CDR3 length, V gene, D gene, clone size, CDR3 DNA, CDR3 protein. The D gene is left open where the match is weak. A clone size is listed for some rows: how often the clone was seen (once, few, many), or a class if it is expanded.

J: TRBJ2-7; length: 14; V: TRBV28; D: TRBD2; size: many; DNA: TGTGCCAGCAGGACTAGCTCGGGAACCTACGAGCAGTACTTC; CDR3: CASRTSSGTYEQYF
J: TRBJ2-5; length: 14; V: TRBV5-4; D: -; size: -; DNA: TGTGCCAGCAGCCGGGGACGGTATCAAGAGACCCAGTACTTC; CDR3: CASSRGRYQETQYF
J: TRBJ2-1; length: 13; V: TRBV12-3/TRBV12-4; D: -; size: many; DNA: TGTGCCAGCAGTCCAGGGCAGAGGAATGAGCAGTTCTTC; CDR3: CASSPGQRNEQFF
J: TRBJ2-3; length: 20; V: TRBV10-3; D: TRBD2; size: -; DNA: TGTGCCATCGGGAATCCGGGACTAGCTGTACCGTTGGAAAGCACAGATACGCAGTATTTT; CDR3: CAIGNPGLAVPLESTDTQYF
J: TRBJ2-3; length: 17; V: TRBV18; D: TRBD2; size: -; DNA: TGTGCCAGCTCACCACCGGGGCTAGCGGGAGTCACAGATACGCAGTATTTT; CDR3: CASSPPGLAGVTDTQYF
J: TRBJ2-3; length: 15; V: TRBV7-3; D: -; size: many; DNA: TGTGCCAGCAGCTTATGGTCCGGGAGCACAGATACGCAGTATTTT; CDR3: CASSLWSGSTDTQYF
J: TRBJ2-7; length: 15; V: TRBV24-1; D: TRBD2; size: many; DNA: TGTGCCACCAGTGACACTCTAGCGGGAAGGTACGAGCAGTACTTC; CDR3: CATSDTLAGRYEQYF
J: TRBJ2-1; length: 16; V: TRBV11-2; D: TRBD1; size: -; DNA: TGTGCCAGCAGCCCTCACGGGACAGGGAAGCACAATGAGCAGTTCTTC; CDR3: CASSPHGTGKHNEQFF
J: TRBJ2-1; length: 14; V: TRBV2; D: -; size: many; DNA: TGTGCCATCAAGGGTGGGCAGGAATACAATGAGCAGTTCTTC; CDR3: CAIKGGQEYNEQFF
J: TRBJ1-2; length: 15; V: TRBV7-9; D: -; size: few; DNA: TGTGCCAGCAGCTTAGTAGGGATGGAGAACTATGGCTACACCTTC; CDR3: CASSLVGMENYGYTF
J: TRBJ1-5; length: 15; V: TRBV12-3/TRBV12-4; D: TRBD1; size: few; DNA: TGTGCCAGCAGTATCGTAGGGGGCCCCAGTCAGCCCCAGCATTTT; CDR3: CASSIVGGPSQPQHF
J: TRBJ2-4; length: 16; V: TRBV28; D: -; size: -; DNA: TGTGCCAGCAACTTTAAGGGGAAGGGGACCAAAAACATTCAGTACTTC; CDR3: CASNFKGKGTKNIQYF
J: TRBJ2-1; length: 15; V: TRBV7-9; D: TRBD2; size: -; DNA: TGTGCCAGCAGCTGGACTAGCGGGAGATCGTATGAGCAGTTCTTC; CDR3: CASSWTSGRSYEQFF
J: TRBJ2-1; length: 15; V: TRBV12-3/TRBV12-4; D: -; size: few; DNA: TGTGCCAGCGGTGCTTCGGTTGCCCGGCGCAATGAGCAGTTCTTC; CDR3: CASGASVARRNEQFF
J: TRBJ2-7; length: 14; V: TRBV20-1; D: -; size: -; DNA: TGCAGTGCTAGAGCCAGGGTCACGCGAGGCGAGCAGTACTTC; CDR3: CSARARVTRGEQYF
J: TRBJ2-3; length: 15; V: TRBV6-4; D: -; size: many; DNA: TGTGCCAGCAGTGACTCCCCAGGGGCCACAGATACGCAGTATTTT; CDR3: CASSDSPGATDTQYF
J: TRBJ1-6; length: 17; V: TRBV6-5; D: -; size: -; DNA: TGTGCCAGCAGTTACTCAGGGGGGGCCTCCTATAATTCACCCCTCCACTTT; CDR3: CASSYSGGASYNSPLHF
J: TRBJ2-1; length: 16; V: TRBV20-1; D: TRBD2; size: -; DNA: TGCAGTGCTAGGGAATGGGGAAATAGCGGGGCCGATGAGCAGTTCTTC; CDR3: CSAREWGNSGADEQFF
J: TRBJ2-1; length: 15; V: TRBV12-3/TRBV12-4; D: -; size: many; DNA: TGTGCCAGCAGTTTCGTCGGGAGTAGGTACAATGAGCAGTTCTTC; CDR3: CASSFVGSRYNEQFF
J: TRBJ2-4; length: 12; V: TRBV19; D: -; size: few; DNA: TGTGCCAGTAGTATAGACGGAGACATTCAGTACTTC; CDR3: CASSIDGDIQYF
J: TRBJ1-1; length: 13; V: TRBV30; D: -; size: many; DNA: TGTGCCTGGAGTGTAGGGCTTACCACTGAAGCTTTCTTT; CDR3: CAWSVGLTTEAFF
J: TRBJ1-3; length: 14; V: TRBV12-3/TRBV12-4; D: TRBD1; size: many; DNA: TGTGCCAGCAATAACAGGGGCTCTGGAAACACCATATATTTT; CDR3: CASNNRGSGNTIYF
J: TRBJ1-2; length: 13; V: TRBV25-1; D: -; size: many; DNA: TGTGCCAGCAGGGCGGGACACAGCTATGGCTACACCTTC; CDR3: CASRAGHSYGYTF
J: TRBJ2-7; length: 16; V: TRBV20-1; D: TRBD2; size: few; DNA: TGCAGTGCTAGGCCCCTCCAGCGGGAGGGGCCCGGTGTGCAGTACTTC; CDR3: CSARPLQREGPGVQYF
J: TRBJ1-1; length: 13; V: TRBV7-3; D: -; size: many; DNA: TGTGCCAGCAGCTTAAAAACCGGCACTGAAGCTTTCTTT; CDR3: CASSLKTGTEAFF
J: TRBJ1-1; length: 14; V: TRBV6-1; D: -; size: many; DNA: TGTGCCAGCAGTGCGGGCAGGGCGGACACTGAAGCTTTCTTT; CDR3: CASSAGRADTEAFF
J: TRBJ2-1; length: 17; V: TRBV5-1; D: TRBD2; size: few; DNA: TGCGCCAGCAGCTTGGTGGGACTAGCGGATTACTACAATGAGCAGTTCTTC; CDR3: CASSLVGLADYYNEQFF
J: TRBJ2-3; length: 14; V: TRBV7-2; D: TRBD2; size: -; DNA: TGTGCCAGCAGGCTGACTAGCGGGCCAGATACGCAGTATTTT; CDR3: CASRLTSGPDTQYF
J: TRBJ1-6; length: 16; V: TRBV11-3; D: TRBD1; size: many; DNA: TGTGCCAGCAGCCGGCTTCTCCGGGACAGGAATTCACCCCTCCACTTT; CDR3: CASSRLLRDRNSPLHF
J: TRBJ2-7; length: 14; V: TRBV9; D: TRBD1; size: -; DNA: TGTGCCAGCAGCGTAGGGGACAGGACCTACGAGCAGTACTTC; CDR3: CASSVGDRTYEQYF
J: TRBJ1-1; length: 14; V: TRBV7-8; D: -; size: -; DNA: TGTGCCAGCAGCCAAGATTTTAGGACGGAAGAAGCTTTCTTT; CDR3: CASSQDFRTEEAFF
J: TRBJ1-1; length: 12; V: TRBV29-1; D: -; size: -; DNA: TGCAGCGTTGAACAGGGAGGGACTGAAGCTTTCTTT; CDR3: CSVEQGGTEAFF
J: TRBJ2-7; length: 14; V: TRBV30; D: TRBD1; size: -; DNA: TGTGCCTGGAGTTCGGGGACAGGGACACCCGAGCAGTACTTC; CDR3: CAWSSGTGTPEQYF
J: TRBJ2-7; length: 17; V: TRBV3-1; D: TRBD2; size: -; DNA: TGTGCCAGCAGCCATAAATCGACTAGCGGGCCCTCCTACGAGCAGTACTTC; CDR3: CASSHKSTSGPSYEQYF
J: TRBJ2-1; length: 17; V: TRBV5-5; D: -; size: many; DNA: TGTGCCAGCAGCTTAGACGTACGTGGGAGTTTCTACAATGAGCAGTTCTTC; CDR3: CASSLDVRGSFYNEQFF
J: TRBJ2-5; length: 15; V: TRBV6-1; D: TRBD1; size: many; DNA: TGTGCCAGCAGTTCGACAGGGGGTGCCCAAGAGACCCAGTACTTC; CDR3: CASSSTGGAQETQYF
J: TRBJ1-1; length: 16; V: TRBV28; D: TRBD1; size: many; DNA: TGTGCCAGCATTGACGCGAACAGGGGGTATGACACTGAAGCTTTCTTT; CDR3: CASIDANRGYDTEAFF
J: TRBJ1-1; length: 17; V: TRBV5-1; D: -; size: -; DNA: TGCGCCAGCAGCTTGGGGGGGGGCCCCGGGATGAACACTGAAGCTTTCTTT; CDR3: CASSLGGGPGMNTEAFF
J: TRBJ1-1; length: 12; V: TRBV29-1; D: TRBD1; size: few; DNA: TGCAGCGTTGCTGGGACAGGGCGGCAGACTTTCTTT; CDR3: CSVAGTGRQTFF
J: TRBJ2-5; length: 14; V: TRBV10-3; D: -; size: -; DNA: TGTGCCATCAGTGAGCCAGTTAGGGAAGAGACCCAGTACTTC; CDR3: CAISEPVREETQYF